Reported below is one TCR beta chain. Its specific antigen is unknown. No base quality information exists; no much larger clone differs at one position. For deep sequencing, each PBMC sample was run in six replicates, with libraries mostly built from 480 ng of input genomic DNA. Following the manufacturer's instructions, the team built TCRbeta libraries using the immunoSEQ hsTCRbeta kit. The completed libraries were mixed into a single pool at 3 nM, then sequenced with an Illumina NovaSeq 6000 S4 flow cell. From the authors' description of their analysis: The immunoSEQ Analyzer was used for raw data preprocessing and quality control. The analysis was restricted to productive rearrangements, with each unique CDR3 amino acid sequence defining a clonotype. Repertoire clonality was estimated as the Gini-Simpson index, which was calculated using the R package tcR. Gini indices were compared with Student's t test, and associations with tumor size change were assessed by Pearson correlation. Entries here come from immuneACCESS through TCRdb and include only in-frame sequences with V and J called. Some clones fail to appear in such tables; in the studies checked, an unresolved V gene covers under half of the shortfall, and the cause of the remainder is unknown. That table supplies the V and J calls and clone size; D and trimming were determined from the DNA. The sample table lists over 10,000 clones, about three fifths of them with a count of one. The biggest ten clones account for about 2.4% of the sample.

Reading from cysteine to phenylalanine, the CDR3 counts 12 amino acids. The entry retains the CDR3 DNA only, 36 bases that are in frame from base 1. V is clipped by 0 bases and J by 10 bases, and the sequence between their germline boundaries is 7 bases long. Based on the germline V gene, the CDR1 and CDR2 sequences are SGDLS and YYNGEE. The data were obtained in a study of neoadjuvant anti-PD-1 for oral cavity cancer (dated by TCRdb to the early 2020s). With regard to the full study: Patients mostly received three to four biweekly doses of nivolumab at 3 mg/kg before curative-intent surgical resection. Patients with complete response, partial response or stable disease by RECIST 1.1 were defined as responders, whereas patients with progression were defined as non-responders. The parent correlative cohort included about a dozen patients, with an approximately 30% response rate. For patients who did not progress, a fourth nivolumab dose was given around day 43, followed by definitive surgical resection on days 50-56.

This specimen's time point label, per the study, means: before neoadjuvant nivolumab. Patients had been newly diagnosed with stage II-IVA oral cavity squamous cell carcinoma, and no prior systemic or radiation treatment had been given to the patients. The cohort consisted of patients with HPV-negative, locally advanced oral cavity squamous cell carcinoma. Peripheral blood mononuclear cells were analyzed directly and were not maintained or expanded in culture. The samples were obtained from a longitudinal correlative study of a single-arm phase II trial testing neoadjuvant nivolumab in oral cavity squamous cell carcinoma. Subject-matched pre- and post-treatment PBMCs and tumors from three responders and three non-responders were subjected to genomic DNA-based TCRbeta sequencing. Peripheral blood mononuclear cells were drawn once before nivolumab treatment and a second time after treatment, when surgery took place. Genomic DNA was isolated from PBMCs using the Maxwell RSC DNA from Cells kit.

What the work shows at the level of the full study, not this receptor alone: Only a few patients per response group were included in the TCR analyses, and the authors called for validation in larger cohorts. After neoadjuvant nivolumab, T cell clonality (Gini index) in PBMCs was significantly higher in non-responders than in responders. Higher pretreatment blood TCRbeta clonality and lower post-treatment tumor TCRbeta clonality were correlated with higher pretreatment blood Treg/Th17 ratios.

Material: PBMCs, obtained before nivolumab (anti-PD-1) treatment. The V and J genes are TRBV9 and TRBJ2-2; too little of a D gene remains to name it. The source of this sequence is a person between 35 and 79 years old with oral cavity squamous cell carcinoma. The CDR3 protein: CASSVGPAELFF. The DNA sequence is as follows: TGTGCCAGCAGCGTAGGGCCCGCGGAGCTGTTTTTT.